Sequencing of this TCR beta chain was carried out in a study of shared T cell receptors in the human thymus. Trimming at V came to 2 bases and at J to 0 bases, leaving 14 bases not matched to a gene. The V gene's germline CDR1 is MNHNS and CDR2 SASEGT. The length of the CDR3 is 21 residues. Repertoires were generated with immunoSEQ multiplex PCR, while TCRdb's copy carries only in-frame clones and drops some. The sample records 600,000 to 900,000 clones, approximately 85% being singletons. This sample also appeared in a second study, on human thymus T cells. That source notes: The sample donors, healthy Finnish infants, were having corrective surgery for congenital heart defects. Corrective cardiac operations yielded the resected thymus tissue. An apparent bias in V and J gene usage was seen in thymic and blood repertoires. Related reports documented highly overlapping thymic repertoires among unrelated individuals.

The V and J genes are TRBV6-1 and TRBJ1-6; 9 bases are shared with TRBD1. The receptor comes from a girl younger than two with a congenital heart defect. The sequencing sample was made of thymocytes. As DNA, the CDR3 is TGTGCCAGCAGTGAATTGGTTTCCGGGACAGGGAAGAACTCCTATAATTCACCCCTCCACTTT. Amino acid sequence: CASSELVSGTGKNSYNSPLHF.